A single T cell receptor beta chain is shown here with its context. Authors' analysis steps: Reference gene primer amplification yielded estimated nucleated cell counts. Method: immunoSEQ multiplex PCR; TCRdb's copy keeps in-frame clones and lacks some. The V and J calls and clone size were taken over from that table, and D and trimming were inferred from the DNA. The top ten clones hold about 26% of a sample with some 200,000 clones, 60% to 80% of them seen once. The source of the sample is a study of blood T cell repertoires in COVID-19. The CDR3 runs 15 residues. Germline V gene lookup returns CDR1 SGDLS and CDR2 YYNGEE. Trimming cost V 5 bases and J 4 bases; bases outside gene matches: 7.

The gene calls are TRBV9 and TRBJ2-1; 9 bases fit TRBD2. The origin of this receptor is a woman between 65 and 79 years old with acute or convalescent COVID-19. The sample consisted of peripheral blood. CDR3 nucleotides: TGTGCCAGCAGTCTAGGGACTAGCCCTTACAATGAGCAGTTCTTC. It specifies CASSLGTSPYNEQFF.